This TCR beta chain was observed in a study of cytomegalovirus exposure and HLA in healthy donors. PCR primers comprised 60 Vbeta and 13 Jbeta primers. Sequencing was performed with immunoSEQ multiplex PCR; in TCRdb, only in-frame clones are kept and a portion is missing. The sample contains approximately 100,000 clones, under 80% of which appear only once. This clone was seen a handful of times. Its matching antigen is unknown. Each of the donors was a healthy bone marrow donor. Points from the study as a whole: In a later analysis, CMV-associated beta chains were mostly HLA-associated, it appeared. Reports indicated that the classifier achieved high specificity and sensitivity in diagnosing cytomegalovirus status. A later analysis by the authors found several of the most significant clusters apparently linked to common viral pathogens.

This TCR was recovered from a woman aged 18-29 years in good health and CMV-seropositive. What was sequenced was PBMCs.

The DNA of the CDR3 is TGTGCCAGCACCCCGGGACAGGGGGCGTGTAAAGGTCAGCCCCAGCATTTT. As protein: CASTPGQGACKGQPQHF. The chain employs TRBV11-3 and TRBJ1-5; the match to TRBD1 covers 12 bases. This CDR3 region has 17 residues. Trimming at V came to 7 bases and at J to 6 bases, leaving 13 bases not matched to a gene. Germline V gene lookup returns CDR1 SGHNT and CDR2 YENEEA.